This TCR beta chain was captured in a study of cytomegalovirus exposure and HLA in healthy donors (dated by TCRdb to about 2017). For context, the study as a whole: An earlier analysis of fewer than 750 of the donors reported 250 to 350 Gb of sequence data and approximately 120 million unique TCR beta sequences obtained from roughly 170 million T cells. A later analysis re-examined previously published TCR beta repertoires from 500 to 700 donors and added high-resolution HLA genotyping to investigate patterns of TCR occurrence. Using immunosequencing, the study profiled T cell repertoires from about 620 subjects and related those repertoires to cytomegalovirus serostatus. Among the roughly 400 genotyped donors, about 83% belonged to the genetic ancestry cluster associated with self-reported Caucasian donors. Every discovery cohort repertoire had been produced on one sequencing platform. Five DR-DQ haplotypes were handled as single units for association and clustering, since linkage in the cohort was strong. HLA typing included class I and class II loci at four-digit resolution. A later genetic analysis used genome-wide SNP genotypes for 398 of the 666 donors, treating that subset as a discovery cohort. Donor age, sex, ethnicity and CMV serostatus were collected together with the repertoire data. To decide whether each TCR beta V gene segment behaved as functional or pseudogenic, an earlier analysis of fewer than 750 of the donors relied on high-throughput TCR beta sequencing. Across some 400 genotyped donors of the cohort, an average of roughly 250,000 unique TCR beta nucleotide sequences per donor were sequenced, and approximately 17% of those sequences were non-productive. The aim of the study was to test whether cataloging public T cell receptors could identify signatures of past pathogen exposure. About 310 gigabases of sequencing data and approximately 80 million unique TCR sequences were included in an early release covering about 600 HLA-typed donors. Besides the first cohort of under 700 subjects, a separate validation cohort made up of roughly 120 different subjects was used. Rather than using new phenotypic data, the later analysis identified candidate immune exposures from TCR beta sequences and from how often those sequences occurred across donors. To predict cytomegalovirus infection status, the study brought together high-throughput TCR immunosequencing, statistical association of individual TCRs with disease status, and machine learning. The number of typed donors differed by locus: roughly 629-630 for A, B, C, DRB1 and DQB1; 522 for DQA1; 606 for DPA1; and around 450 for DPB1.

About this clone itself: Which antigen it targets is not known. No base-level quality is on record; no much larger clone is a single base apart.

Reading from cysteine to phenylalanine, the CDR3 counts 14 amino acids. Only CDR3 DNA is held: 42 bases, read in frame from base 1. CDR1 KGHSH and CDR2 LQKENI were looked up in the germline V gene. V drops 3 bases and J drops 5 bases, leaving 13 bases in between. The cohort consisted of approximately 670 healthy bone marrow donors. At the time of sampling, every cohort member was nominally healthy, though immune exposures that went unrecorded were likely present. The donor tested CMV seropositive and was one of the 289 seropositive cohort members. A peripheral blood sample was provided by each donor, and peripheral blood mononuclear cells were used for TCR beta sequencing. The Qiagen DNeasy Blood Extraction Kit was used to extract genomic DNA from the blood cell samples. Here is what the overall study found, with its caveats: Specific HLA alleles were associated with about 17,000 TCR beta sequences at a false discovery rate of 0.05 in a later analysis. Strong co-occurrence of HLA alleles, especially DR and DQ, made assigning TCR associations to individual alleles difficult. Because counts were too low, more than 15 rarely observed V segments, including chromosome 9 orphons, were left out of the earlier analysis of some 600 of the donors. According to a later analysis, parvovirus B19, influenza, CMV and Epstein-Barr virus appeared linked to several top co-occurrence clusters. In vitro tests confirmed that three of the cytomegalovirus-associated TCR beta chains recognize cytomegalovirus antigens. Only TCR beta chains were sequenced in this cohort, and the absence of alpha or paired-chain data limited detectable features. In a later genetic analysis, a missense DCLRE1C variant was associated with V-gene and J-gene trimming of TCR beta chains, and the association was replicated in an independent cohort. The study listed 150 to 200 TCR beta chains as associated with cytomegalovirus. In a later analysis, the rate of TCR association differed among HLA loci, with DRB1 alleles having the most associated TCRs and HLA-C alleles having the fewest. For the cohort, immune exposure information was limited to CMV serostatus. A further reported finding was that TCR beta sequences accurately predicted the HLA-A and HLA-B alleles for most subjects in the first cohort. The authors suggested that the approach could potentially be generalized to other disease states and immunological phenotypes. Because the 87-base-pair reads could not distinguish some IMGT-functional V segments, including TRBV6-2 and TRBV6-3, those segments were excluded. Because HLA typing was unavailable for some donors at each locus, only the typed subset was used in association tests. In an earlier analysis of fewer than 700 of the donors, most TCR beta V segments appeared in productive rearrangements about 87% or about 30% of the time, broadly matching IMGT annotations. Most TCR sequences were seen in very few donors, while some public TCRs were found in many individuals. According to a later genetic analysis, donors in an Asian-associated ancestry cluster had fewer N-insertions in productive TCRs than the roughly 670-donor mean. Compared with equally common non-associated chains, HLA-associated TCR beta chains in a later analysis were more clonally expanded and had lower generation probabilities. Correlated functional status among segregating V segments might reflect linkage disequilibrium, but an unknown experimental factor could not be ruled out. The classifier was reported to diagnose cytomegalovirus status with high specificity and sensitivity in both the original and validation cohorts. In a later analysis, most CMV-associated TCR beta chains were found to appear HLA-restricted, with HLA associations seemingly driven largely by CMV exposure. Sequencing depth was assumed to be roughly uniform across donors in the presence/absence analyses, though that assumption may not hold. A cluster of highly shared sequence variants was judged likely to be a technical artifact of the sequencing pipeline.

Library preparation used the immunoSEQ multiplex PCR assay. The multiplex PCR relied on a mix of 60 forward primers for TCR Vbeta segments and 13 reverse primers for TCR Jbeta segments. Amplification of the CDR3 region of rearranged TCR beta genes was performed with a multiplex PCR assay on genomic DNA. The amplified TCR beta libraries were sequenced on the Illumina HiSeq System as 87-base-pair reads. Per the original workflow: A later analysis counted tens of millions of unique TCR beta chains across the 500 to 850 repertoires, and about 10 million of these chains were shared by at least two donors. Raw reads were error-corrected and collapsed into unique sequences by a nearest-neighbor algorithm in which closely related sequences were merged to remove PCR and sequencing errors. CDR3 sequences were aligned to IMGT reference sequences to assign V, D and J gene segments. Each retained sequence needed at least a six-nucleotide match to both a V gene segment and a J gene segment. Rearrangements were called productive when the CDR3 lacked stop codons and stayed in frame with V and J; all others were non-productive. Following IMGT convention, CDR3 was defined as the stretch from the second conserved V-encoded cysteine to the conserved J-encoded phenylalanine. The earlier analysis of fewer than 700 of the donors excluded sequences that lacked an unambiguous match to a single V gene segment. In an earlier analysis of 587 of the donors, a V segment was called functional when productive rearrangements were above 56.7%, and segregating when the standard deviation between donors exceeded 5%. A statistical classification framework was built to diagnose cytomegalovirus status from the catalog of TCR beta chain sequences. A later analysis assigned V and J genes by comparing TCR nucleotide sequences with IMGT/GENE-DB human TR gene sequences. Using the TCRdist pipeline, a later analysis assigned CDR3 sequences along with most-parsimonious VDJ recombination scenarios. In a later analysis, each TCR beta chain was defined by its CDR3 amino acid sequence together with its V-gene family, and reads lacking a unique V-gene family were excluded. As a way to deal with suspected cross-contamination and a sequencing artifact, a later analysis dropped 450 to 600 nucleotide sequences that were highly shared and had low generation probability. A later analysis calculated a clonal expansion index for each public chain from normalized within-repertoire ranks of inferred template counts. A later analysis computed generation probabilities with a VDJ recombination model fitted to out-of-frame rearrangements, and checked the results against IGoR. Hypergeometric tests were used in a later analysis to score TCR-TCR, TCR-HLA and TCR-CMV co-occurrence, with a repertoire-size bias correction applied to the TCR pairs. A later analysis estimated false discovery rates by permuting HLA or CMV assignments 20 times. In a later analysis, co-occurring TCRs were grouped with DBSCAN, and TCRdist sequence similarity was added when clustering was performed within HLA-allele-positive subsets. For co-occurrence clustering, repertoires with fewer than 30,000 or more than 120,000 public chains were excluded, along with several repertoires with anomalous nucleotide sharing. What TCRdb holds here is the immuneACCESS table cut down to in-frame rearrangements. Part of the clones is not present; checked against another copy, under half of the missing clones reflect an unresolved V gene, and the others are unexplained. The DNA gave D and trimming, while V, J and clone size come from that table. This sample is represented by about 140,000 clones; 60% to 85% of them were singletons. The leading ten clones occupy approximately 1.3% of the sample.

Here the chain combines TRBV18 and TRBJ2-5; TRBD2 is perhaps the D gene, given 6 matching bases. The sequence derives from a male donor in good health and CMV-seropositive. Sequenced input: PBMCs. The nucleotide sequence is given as TGTGCCAGCTCACCTTACCAGGAGGGGGAGACCCAGTACTTC. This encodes CASSPYQEGETQYF.